What follows describes a single TCR beta chain. The data belong to a study of glioma-infiltrating T cells after dendritic cell vaccination. Time point described: after dendritic cell vaccination, including at tumor progression/relapse. The data were produced by immunoSEQ multiplex PCR, yet TCRdb's version contains in-frame clones alone and is incomplete. Of around 92,000 clones listed, over 80% are singletons. Trimming left V 2 bases short and J 2 bases short, with 21 bases between. The germline V gene has CDR1 MNHEY and CDR2 SMNVEV (reference sequence). CDR3 length: 18 residues. Sequenced here: blood, sampled after dendritic cell vaccination. The gene calls are TRBV27 and TRBJ1-2, with D possibly TRBD1 on 6 matching bases. The sequence derives from a human donor with glioblastoma. The CDR3 nucleotides read TGTGCCAGCAGTTTAAGGGGGGGCTCCCTTAAAACCAACTATGGCTACACCTTC. It specifies CASSLRGGSLKTNYGYTF.